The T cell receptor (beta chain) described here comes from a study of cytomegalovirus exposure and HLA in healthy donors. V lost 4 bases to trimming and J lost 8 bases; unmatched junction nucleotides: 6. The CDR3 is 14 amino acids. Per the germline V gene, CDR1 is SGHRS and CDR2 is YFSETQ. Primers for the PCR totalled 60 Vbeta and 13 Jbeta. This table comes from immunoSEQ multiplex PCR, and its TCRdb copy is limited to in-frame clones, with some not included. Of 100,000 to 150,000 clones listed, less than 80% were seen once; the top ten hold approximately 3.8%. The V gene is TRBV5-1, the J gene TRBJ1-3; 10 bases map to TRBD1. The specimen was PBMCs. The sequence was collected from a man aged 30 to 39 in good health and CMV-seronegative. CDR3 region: CASSPGQGDYTIYF. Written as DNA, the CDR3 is TGCGCCAGCAGCCCCGGACAGGGGGATTACACCATATATTTT.